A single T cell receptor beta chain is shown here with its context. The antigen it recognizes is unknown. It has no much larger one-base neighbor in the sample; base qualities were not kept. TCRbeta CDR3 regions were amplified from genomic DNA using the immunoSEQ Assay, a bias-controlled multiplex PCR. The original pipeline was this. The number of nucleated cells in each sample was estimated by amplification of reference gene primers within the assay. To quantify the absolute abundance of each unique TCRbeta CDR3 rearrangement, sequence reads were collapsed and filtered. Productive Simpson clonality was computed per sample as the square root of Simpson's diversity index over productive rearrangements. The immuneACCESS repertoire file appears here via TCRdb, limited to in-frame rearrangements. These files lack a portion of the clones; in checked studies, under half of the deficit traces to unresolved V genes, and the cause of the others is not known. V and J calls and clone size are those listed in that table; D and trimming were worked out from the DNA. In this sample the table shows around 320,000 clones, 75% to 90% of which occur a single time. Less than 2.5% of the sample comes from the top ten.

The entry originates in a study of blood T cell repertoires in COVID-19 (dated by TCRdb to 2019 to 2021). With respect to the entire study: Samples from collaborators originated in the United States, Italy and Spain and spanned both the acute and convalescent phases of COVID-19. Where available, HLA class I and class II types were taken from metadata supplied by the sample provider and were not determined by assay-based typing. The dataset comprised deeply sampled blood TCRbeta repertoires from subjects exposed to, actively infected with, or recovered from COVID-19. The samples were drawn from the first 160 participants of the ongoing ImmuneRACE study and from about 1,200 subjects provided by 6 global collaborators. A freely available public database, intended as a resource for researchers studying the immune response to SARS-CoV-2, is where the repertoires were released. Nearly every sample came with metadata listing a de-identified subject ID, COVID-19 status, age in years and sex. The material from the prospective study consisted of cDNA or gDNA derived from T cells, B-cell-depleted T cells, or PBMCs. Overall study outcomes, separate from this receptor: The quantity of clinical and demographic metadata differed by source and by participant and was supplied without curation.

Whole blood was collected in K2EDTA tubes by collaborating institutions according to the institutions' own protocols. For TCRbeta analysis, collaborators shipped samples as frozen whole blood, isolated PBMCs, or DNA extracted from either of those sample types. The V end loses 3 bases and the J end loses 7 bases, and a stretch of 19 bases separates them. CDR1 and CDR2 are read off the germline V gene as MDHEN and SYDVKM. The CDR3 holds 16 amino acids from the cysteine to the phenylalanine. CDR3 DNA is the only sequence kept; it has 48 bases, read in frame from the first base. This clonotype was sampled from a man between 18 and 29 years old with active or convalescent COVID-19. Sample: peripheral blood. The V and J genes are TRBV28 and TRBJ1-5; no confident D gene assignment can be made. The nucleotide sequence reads TGTGCCAGCAGTTTTTCTAGACGAGGTTCCGAACAGCCCCAGCATTTT. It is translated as CASSFSRRGSEQPQHF.